This T cell receptor beta chain was sequenced for a study of OX40 agonist ivuxolimab in advanced cancers. Study-level results: Nonresponders, in some cases, also had low normalized T-cell clonal expansion. CD8+ T cells (on average) carried more expanded clones than CD4+ T cells.

As regards this clone: Its specificity is unknown.

Germline loops: CDR1 SGHDT, CDR2 YYEEEE. The junction had 6 bases not matched to a gene; V was cut back by 0 bases and J by 4 bases. CDR3 length: 17 amino acids. TCRdb's table, derived via immunoSEQ multiplex PCR, lists solely in-frame clones and lacks some. The sample shows tens of thousands of clones, about 90% of them seen only once. Anyone with autoimmune disease history or systemic immunosuppression was excluded. Cycle 7 day 1, cycle 4 day 1, and baseline were the timepoints at which blood was sampled. The specimen was CD4+ or CD8+ T cells sorted from blood, collected in a trial of the OX40 agonist ivuxolimab. J is TRBJ2-5 and V is TRBV5-6; 13 bases fit TRBD2. This TCR came from an adult with an advanced solid tumor such as melanoma, head and neck, liver or kidney cancer. The CDR3 bases are TGTGCCAGCAGCTTGGCCGGGACTAGCGGGACACTAGAGACCCAGTACTTC. Its protein is CASSLAGTSGTLETQYF.